The table lists the clone carrying this TCR beta chain with a count of one. Antigen: not known. Stated treatment: oral pan-JAK inhibitor, 5-10 mg twice daily. RNA, once extracted, was reverse transcribed into cDNA for use as the sequencing template. Repertoires were generated with immunoSEQ multiplex PCR, while TCRdb's copy carries only in-frame clones and drops some. The data hold about 200,000 clones, with 55% to 70% observed a single time. Trimming took 6 bases from V and 1 from J, leaving 9 bases between them. The CDR3 is 13 amino acids. Germline V gene data show CDR1 as MDHEN and CDR2 as SYDVKM. The sample is drawn from a study of CD8+ T cells in alopecia areata. Study background: The study gave tofacitinib for 6 to 18 months, then 6 months off drug.

Overall study findings and caveats: Both scalp clonality and the expanded CD8+ clones among the top 100 showed a significant decrease with tofacitinib. In lesional scalp, particularly from alopecia totalis/universalis, clonality was higher than in normal scalp. Association of baseline CD8+ expansion with response is uncertain owing to one nonresponder.

The source is a human donor with alopecia areata. The gene calls are TRBV28 and TRBJ2-5, with D uncertain. Specimen: CD4+ T cells sorted from blood, collected at week 4, from a patient treated with tofacitinib. The CDR3 loop is CASRPQLQETQYF. The CDR3 DNA reads TGTGCCAGCAGACCTCAGCTCCAAGAGACCCAGTACTTC.